A single sample gave rise to the 27 T cell receptor beta chains below, sequenced in a study of blood T cell repertoires in COVID-19. TCRdb's table, derived via immunoSEQ multiplex PCR, lists solely in-frame clones and lacks some. The table records hundreds of thousands of clones, over 80% of them present only once. The material sequenced was PBMCs or T cells enriched from blood (not recorded which). The receptors stem from a man aged 50-60 years who had been exposed to COVID-19.

Only a few counts were recorded for this clone. The chain is built from TRBV30 and TRBJ2-7; 8 bases are shared with TRBD1. This CDR3 is 12 amino acids long. Looked up from germline, CDR1 is GTSNPN and CDR2 is SVGIG (reference sequence). V was pared by 4 bases and J by 5 bases, with 4 bases of the junction left unmatched. CDR3 in DNA: TGTGCCTGGACCAGGGGGCTCCACGAGCAGTACTTC. This encodes CAWTRGLHEQYF.

This chain joins TRBV30 and TRBJ2-5, with 7 bases fitting TRBD1. The trim removed 5 bases at V and 5 bases at J, leaving 23 bases unmatched. The CDR3 length is 18 residues. Germline CDR1 GTSNPN, CDR2 SVGIG (reference sequence). The CDR3 spells CAWALGTAKRLGEETQYF. CDR3 nucleotides: TGTGCCTGGGCCCTTGGGACAGCCAAGAGGTTAGGTGAGGAGACCCAGTACTTC. The complete variable domain, with remaining parts taken from reference TRBV30 and TRBJ2-5, reads SQTIHQWPATLVQPVGSPLSLECTVEGTSNPNLYWYRQAAGRGLQLLFYSVGIGQISSEVPQNLSASRPQDRQFILSSKKLLLSDSGFYLCAWALGTAKRLGEETQYFGPGTRLLVL.

The chain joins TRBV5-1 to TRBJ2-3; unclear D gene. Germline CDR1 is SGHRS and CDR2 is YFSETQ. The V and J ends lost 0 bases and 2 bases respectively, with 7 bases between them. This CDR3 spans 14 amino acids. CDR3 loop: CASSLDIPTDTQYF. CDR3 DNA: TGCGCCAGCAGCTTGGACATCCCCACAGATACGCAGTATTTT.

The chain uses TRBV9 and TRBJ1-5, with TRBD1 matching 9 bases. Trimming cost V 7 bases and J 4 bases; bases outside gene matches: 6. This CDR3 comprises 14 residues. Germline assignment: CDR1 SGDLS and CDR2 YYNGEE. DNA of the CDR3: TGTGCCAGCTCGGCCGGGACAGGGAATCAGCCCCAGCATTTT. It translates to CASSAGTGNQPQHF.

V usage is TRBV28 and J usage is TRBJ2-4, with 7 bases that match TRBD2. V dropped 3 bases and J dropped 0; count of bases not matched to a gene: 8. Germline CDR1 reads MDHEN; CDR2 reads SYDVKM. The CDR3 length is 17 residues. The CDR3 region is CASSLSGGAVAKNIQYF. CDR3 DNA: TGTGCCAGCAGTTTGTCGGGGGGAGCAGTAGCCAAAAACATTCAGTACTTC.

The chain has TRBV10-3 and TRBJ1-3; the D gene is possibly TRBD1 (6 bases). Germline CDR1 is ENHRY and CDR2 is SYGVKD. V gave up 10 bases and J gave up 4 bases, with 20 bases separating them. The CDR3 consists of 15 residues. DNA of the CDR3: TGTGCCACCAACAACGGACAGCAGAGAGGAAACACCATATATTTT. Protein sequence: CATNNGQQRGNTIYF.

The rearrangement uses TRBV6-6 and TRBJ1-1; tentatively, D is TRBD1 (5 bases). This CDR3 spans 21 amino acids. Trimming took 5 bases from V and 4 from J, leaving 35 bases between them. Per germline, CDR1 MNHNY and CDR2 SVGAGI (reference sequence). Here the CDR3 reads CASSRRSGIGGYQGRSTEAFF. CDR3 nucleotides: TGTGCCAGCAGTCGAAGGTCGGGAATTGGGGGGTATCAGGGACGTAGCACTGAAGCTTTCTTT.

The chain couples TRBV4-2 to TRBJ1-5, with 9 bases identical to TRBD1. Losses at the gene ends were 1 base for V and 1 base for J; bases not matched to a gene: 11. Germline V lookup: CDR1 LGHNA, CDR2 YNFKEQ. The CDR3 loop spans 19 amino acids. CDR3 nucleotides: TGTGCCAGCAGCCAAGTTTGGAGGGGGACAGGGCTGAGCAATCAGCCCCAGCATTTT. This gives the protein CASSQVWRGTGLSNQPQHF.

The J gene is TRBJ2-1, the V gene TRBV10-3; 7 positions agree with TRBD1. Per the germline V gene, CDR1 is ENHRY and CDR2 is SYGVKD. The CDR3 length is 17 residues. V lost 5 bases to trimming and J lost 0 bases; unmatched junction nucleotides: 10. As DNA, the CDR3 is TGTGCCATCAGTTATACAGGGGTCTTAAGCTCCTACAATGAGCAGTTCTTC. It translates to CAISYTGVLSSYNEQFF.

J is TRBJ1-2 and V is TRBV28; possible D gene TRBD1, 6 bases. Germline V gives CDR1 MDHEN, CDR2 SYDVKM. Trimming left V 4 bases short and J 4 bases short, with 16 bases between. The CDR3 runs 15 residues. The CDR3 bases are TGTGCCAGCAGTTCCAACAGGGTTATGGGCTATGGCTACACCTTC. Translated, it gives CASSSNRVMGYGYTF.

The chain carries TRBV6-5 and TRBJ2-7; weak D call: TRBD2 (7 bases). Trimming cost V 2 bases and J 1 base, with 15 bases left between them. CDR1 and CDR2 (germline): MNHEY, SVGAGI. This CDR3 comprises 16 residues. The CDR3: CASSYRAGAESYEQYF. CDR3 in DNA: TGTGCCAGCAGTTACCGGGCGGGGGCCGAATCCTACGAGCAGTACTTC.

This clone has more than one count but fewer than ten. The rearrangement links TRBV7-2 to TRBJ2-3, with 8 bases identical to TRBD2. Germline V gene data show CDR1 as SGHTA and CDR2 as FQGNSA. Losses at the gene ends were 3 bases for V and 6 bases for J; bases not matched to a gene: 8. The CDR3 is made up of 15 amino acids. The CDR3 DNA sequence: TGTGCCAGCAGCTTTAGCGGGGTAAAGGCCGATACGCAGTATTTT. Translating it yields CASSFSGVKADTQYF.

The chain links TRBV5-5 to TRBJ1-5; 7 nucleotides agree with TRBD1. The V segment lost 5 bases and the J segment 6 bases; nucleotides outside the gene matches: 11. Germline V CDR1 and CDR2: SGHKS, YYEKEE (reference sequence). CDR3 length: 15 residues. The CDR3 region is CASRVTGLEGQPQHF. Here the CDR3 DNA reads TGTGCCAGCAGGGTGACAGGGCTAGAAGGTCAGCCCCAGCATTTT.

This CDR3 is CASSLLNEGAEWPQHF. The CDR3 coding sequence is TGTGCCAGCAGCTTGTTGAATGAGGGGGCCGAATGGCCCCAGCATTTT. The V and J genes are TRBV5-6 and TRBJ1-5; 7 nucleotides agree with TRBD1. V shed 1 base and J 9 bases; nucleotides not matched to a gene: 13. The CDR3 totals 16 residues. Germline V CDR1 and CDR2: SGHDT, YYEEEE.

The genes are TRBV29-1 and TRBJ1-2; 7 bases are a match to TRBD1. The CDR3 is 13 residues long. V shed 0 bases, J shed 4 bases, and the junction held 2 bases outside the gene matches. Germline-derived CDR1 and CDR2 are SQVTM and ANQGSEA. The CDR3 nucleotides read TGCAGCGTTGAAGATAGGGACAGCTATGGCTACACCTTC. The encoded protein is CSVEDRDSYGYTF. Supplemented by reference TRBV29-1 and TRBJ1-2, the full variable domain reads SAVISQKPSRDICQRGTSLTIQCQVDSQVTMMFWYRQQPGQSLTLIATANQGSEATYESGFVIDKFPISRPNLTFSTLTVSNMSPEDSSIYLCSVEDRDSYGYTFGSGTRLTVV.

The chain joins TRBV19 to TRBJ1-5; 9 positions agree with TRBD1. Germline V lookup: CDR1 LNHDA, CDR2 SQIVND (reference sequence). The CDR3 is made up of 15 amino acids. The V gene end was trimmed by 8 bases and the J gene end by 6 bases; junction bases not matched to a gene: 11. The CDR3 protein is CASGKQGAISQPQHF. The CDR3 DNA sequence: TGTGCCAGTGGAAAACAGGGGGCCATCAGTCAGCCCCAGCATTTT.

This clone was seen just once. This rearrangement joins TRBV10-3 to TRBJ1-2; TRBD1 aligns across 9 bases. J was trimmed by 7 bases and V by 0 bases; bases with no gene match: 6. Germline V gene sequence: CDR1 ENHRY, CDR2 SYGVKD. This CDR3 region has 15 residues. As DNA, the CDR3 is TGTGCCATCAGTGAGTCAAACAGGGGGCTTTTTGGCTACACCTTC. Protein sequence: CAISESNRGLFGYTF.

The chain carries TRBV7-3 and TRBJ2-2; TRBD1 agrees at 7 bases. Unmatched junction bases numbered 3, after V lost 5 bases and J lost 0 bases. This CDR3 comprises 15 residues. Germline values: CDR1 SGHTA, CDR2 FQGTGA. Here the CDR3 DNA reads TGTGCCAGCAGCCAGACAGGGACGAACACCGGGGAGCTGTTTTTT. The encoded protein is CASSQTGTNTGELFF. Based on the CDR3 plus reference TRBV7-3 and TRBJ2-2, the full variable domain is GAGVSQTPSNKVTEKGKYVELRCDPISGHTALYWYRQSLGQGPEFLIYFQGTGAADDSGLPNDRFFAVRPEGSVSTLKIQRTERGDSAVYLCASSQTGTNTGELFFGEGSRLTVL.

The J gene is TRBJ2-4, the V gene TRBV7-8; D ambiguous. Germline V gives CDR1 SGHVS, CDR2 FQNEAQ. The V end lost 0 bases, the J end lost 0 bases, and 9 bases lay between the germline ends. The CDR3 runs to 16 residues. CDR3 loop: CASSLAGPVAKNIQYF. CDR3 coding DNA: TGTGCCAGCAGCTTAGCGGGCCCGGTAGCCAAAAACATTCAGTACTTC.

This chain connects TRBV6-5 to TRBJ1-1; D is uncertain. Between the trimmed V and J ends, which lost 5 bases and 2 bases, there was a span of 12 bases. This CDR3 comprises 14 residues. Germline CDR1 reads MNHEY; CDR2 reads SVGAGI. As DNA, the CDR3 is TGTGCCAGCAGTCCCCCTGGGCTTAACACTGAAGCTTTCTTT. Translation gives CASSPPGLNTEAFF.

CDR3: CASSYNRAYEQYF. DNA for the CDR3: TGTGCCAGCAGTTACAACCGGGCCTACGAGCAGTACTTC. V usage is TRBV6-6 and J usage is TRBJ2-7, with D unresolved. CDR3 length equals 13 residues. CDR1 and CDR2 from the germline V gene are MNHNY and SVGAGI (reference sequence). V lost 2 bases and J 2 bases, leaving 7 bases between the germline ends.

The gene calls are TRBV3-1 (or the pseudogene TRBV3-2) and TRBJ2-1; TRBD2 agrees at 12 bases. The junction had 4 bases not matched to a gene; V was cut back by 2 bases and J by 5 bases. In germline, CDR1 is LGHDT, CDR2 YNNKEL (reference sequence). The CDR3 covers 16 residues. CDR3 DNA sequence: TGTGCCAGCAGCCAACGGCTAGCGGGAGGGCACAATGAGCAGTTCTTC. It codes for CASSQRLAGGHNEQFF.

This clone is a singleton in its sample. The CDR3 protein is CASTILASETQYF. DNA of the CDR3: TGTGCCAGCACCATACTAGCATCCGAGACCCAGTACTTC. The genes are TRBV5-6 and TRBJ2-5, with D perhaps TRBD2 (6 bases). The CDR3 is 13 residues long. Trimming left V 6 bases short and J 5 bases short, with 14 bases between. Germline-derived CDR1 and CDR2 are SGHDT and YYEEEE. The full variable domain, rest sourced from reference TRBV5-6 and TRBJ2-5, is DAGVTQSPTHLIKTRGQQVTLRCSPKSGHDTVSWYQQALGQGPQFIFQYYEEEERQRGNFPDRFSGHQFPNYSSELNVNALLLGDSALYLCASTILASETQYFGPGTRLLVL.

This clone has only a few counts. This chain joins TRBV5-8 and TRBJ1-5; D remains ambiguous. Trimming removed 0 bases at V and 0 bases at J, with 13 bases between. Germline-derived CDR1 and CDR2 are SGHTS and YDEGEE. CDR3 length: 17 residues. The CDR3 bases are TGTGCCAGCAGCTTGGTACTAACTGTCGGTAGCAATCAGCCCCAGCATTTT. As protein: CASSLVLTVGSNQPQHF.

This clone was picked up one time. The gene calls are TRBV7-2 and TRBJ1-1, with D possibly matching TRBD1 (6 bases). In germline, CDR1 is SGHTA, CDR2 FQGNSA. CDR3 length: 13 amino acids. Trimming took 6 bases from V and 3 from J, leaving 11 bases between them. The CDR3 nucleotides read TGTGCCAGCAGATCCGACAGGTACACTGAAGCTTTCTTT. Protein product: CASRSDRYTEAFF.

The genes are TRBV5-1 and TRBJ1-2; 9 nucleotides line up with TRBD1. Germline values: CDR1 SGHRS, CDR2 YFSETQ. The J segment lost 4 bases and the V segment lost 1 base, leaving 2 bases of the junction unmatched. The CDR3 extends over 14 amino acids. For the CDR3, the DNA is TGCGCCAGCAGCTTGACAGGGGGCCCCTATGGCTACACCTTC. Its translation is CASSLTGGPYGYTF.

This clone was found a few times. The chain employs TRBV12-3 or TRBV12-4 and TRBJ1-3; TRBD1 aligns across 7 bases. With 11 bases clipped from V and 0 bases from J, the junction kept 4 bases outside the gene matches. The CDR3 sequence is 13 residues long. The chain's CDR3 is CAGQVNSGNTIYF. CDR3 bases: TGTGCCGGACAGGTTAACTCTGGAAACACCATATATTTT.